These T cell receptor beta chains were read from a single sample in a study of control samples from healthy donors and cancer patients. The repertoire was sequenced with immunoSEQ multiplex PCR; TCRdb's copy has only in-frame clones and lacks some. The sample includes around 58,000 clones, around 95% seen only once; the top ten take about 1%. The material sequenced was blood. Receptor source: a woman under 30 in good health. Both conserved end residues are part of each CDR3. D genes are given only for firm matches. Expanded clones are given a class, and other clones once, few, many or no size at all.

>-|TRBJ1-6|-|TRBV2
TGTGCCAGCAGTGGACGGAGGGATTCACCCCTCCACTTT
CASSGRRDSPLHF
>once|TRBJ1-3|-|TRBV6-1
TGTGCCAGCAGTGAAGCTTTACTGCTTAGCTCTGGAAACACCATATATTTT
CASSEALLLSSGNTIYF
>-|TRBJ2-7|-|TRBV5-4
TGTGCCAGCAGCTTCCCGGCCGGCGAGCAGTACTTC
CASSFPAGEQYF
>-|TRBJ1-2|-|TRBV7-2
TGTGCCAGCAGCTTAGATGGCAGAAAAACGAGCGTCTATGGCTACACCTTC
CASSLDGRKTSVYGYTF
>-|TRBJ1-6|-|TRBV19
TGTGCCAGTAGTATGGGGGGGAGTTCACCCCTCCACTTT
CASSMGGSSPLHF
>once|TRBJ1-5|-|TRBV28
TGTGCCAGCAGTGAGGGTGCTCATAGCAATCAGCCCCAGCATTTT
CASSEGAHSNQPQHF
>-|TRBJ1-4|-|TRBV2
TGTGCCAGCAGAGCTCAGTCAACTAATGAAAAACTGTTTTTT
CASRAQSTNEKLFF
>-|TRBJ1-2|-|TRBV2
TGTGCCAGCAGAGATACGGGACGGGAGAACTATGGCTACACCTTC
CASRDTGRENYGYTF
>once|TRBJ1-3|-|TRBV6-2/TRBV6-3
TGTGCCAGCAGTCCATCCTACTCTGGAAACACCATATATTTT
CASSPSYSGNTIYF
>-|TRBJ1-1|TRBD1|TRBV18
TGTGCCAGCTCAGCGGGACAGGGGGGGAACACTGAAGCTTTCTTT
CASSAGQGGNTEAFF
>-|TRBJ1-1|TRBD1|TRBV7-2
TGTGCCAGCAGCTTAAAACACAGGGGCGCAGAAGCTTTCTTT
CASSLKHRGAEAFF
>-|TRBJ1-5|-|TRBV2
TGTGCCAGCAGTGAAGAGTGGGCAGGGAGTATTAATCAGCCCCAGCATTTT
CASSEEWAGSINQPQHF
>-|TRBJ1-5|-|TRBV12-3/TRBV12-4
TGTGCCAGCAGTTTAGGACAAAACCCCCAGCATTTT
CASSLGQNPQHF
>-|TRBJ1-5|TRBD1|TRBV6-2/TRBV6-3
TGTGCCAGCAGTTATCACCCGACAGGGAGCAATCAGCCCCAGCATTTT
CASSYHPTGSNQPQHF
>-|TRBJ1-5|TRBD1|TRBV18
TGTGCCAGCTCACCCTGGACAGGGAGCGATCAGCCCCAGCATTTT
CASSPWTGSDQPQHF
>-|TRBJ1-5|-|TRBV27
TGTGCCAGCAGTCAGGCTACCTTCCCGAATAGCAATCAGCCCCAGCATTTT
CASSQATFPNSNQPQHF
>-|TRBJ1-2|-|TRBV5-4
TGTGCCAGCAGCTTGGCAACAGGGTCGGCTGGCTACACCTTC
CASSLATGSAGYTF
>-|TRBJ2-1|TRBD1|TRBV27
TGTGCCAGCAGTCCGGGGACAGGAAAGAGCTCCTACAATGAGCAGTTCTTC
CASSPGTGKSSYNEQFF
>-|TRBJ1-1|-|TRBV11-3
TGTGCCAGCAGCTTATATGCAGGGTCGGAAGCTTTCTTT
CASSLYAGSEAFF
>-|TRBJ1-2|TRBD1|TRBV7-2
TGTGCCAGCAGCCTGACAGGGTGGGCCTATGGCTACACCTTC
CASSLTGWAYGYTF
>-|TRBJ1-2|TRBD1|TRBV7-9
TGTGCCAGCAGCTTAGTAGAGGGGGCCCATAACTATGGCTACACCTTC
CASSLVEGAHNYGYTF
>-|TRBJ1-1|-|TRBV14
TGTGCCAGCAGCCAGGCGGGCATGAACACTGAAGCTTTCTTT
CASSQAGMNTEAFF
>few|TRBJ2-1|-|TRBV7-2
TGTGCCAGCAGCGATTTACTAGCTACCGATGAGCAGTTCTTC
CASSDLLATDEQFF
>-|TRBJ1-3|-|TRBV4-1
TGCGCCAGCAGCCAACCCGGGGGCTCTGGAAACACCATATATTTT
CASSQPGGSGNTIYF
>once|TRBJ1-2|-|TRBV3-1/TRBV3-2
TGTGCCAGCAGCCCGGGGCCAGATTTTAGTCTCTTATCTCCTGACTATGGCTACACCTTC
CASSPGPDFSLLSPDYGYTF
>-|TRBJ1-1|-|TRBV6-2/TRBV6-3
TGTGCCAGCAGCTCGGCTTTAGCCACTGAAGCTTTCTTT
CASSSALATEAFF
>-|TRBJ2-3|TRBD1|TRBV5-6
TGTGCCAGCAGCGGGACAGGGAGGACAGATACGCAGTATTTT
CASSGTGRTDTQYF